The T cell receptor beta chain under discussion was sequenced for a study of beta chain features in type 1 diabetes. The wider study: All samples yielded some 100,000,000 examined sorted cells.

Sorted populations all had greater than 95% purity. This clone is a singleton in its sample. Its antigen remains unknown. The authors reverse transcribed all of the isolated RNA, so sequencing captured expressed TCRB transcripts. Only in-frame clones appear in the TCRdb table, and some are missing; sequencing was by immunoSEQ multiplex PCR. The sample has under 300,000 clones; 24% are singletons. Broader study findings: In every one of the four CD4+ subsets, TCRB CDR3s were moderately but significantly shorter in Type 1 diabetes patients.

The V gene's germline CDR1 is SGHRS and CDR2 YFSETQ. The CDR3 extends over 13 amino acids. V dropped 4 bases and J dropped 4 bases, with 11 bases sitting between them. Sequencing was performed on naive CD4+ T cells from blood. This receptor was identified in a woman in her thirties with type 1 diabetes. The V and J genes are TRBV5-1 and TRBJ1-2; TRBD1 might be the D (6 bases). The CDR3 bases are TGCGCCAGCAGCCTTACAGGGACCTATGGCTACACCTTC. Amino acids: CASSLTGTYGYTF. The full variable domain, completed using reference TRBV5-1 and TRBJ1-2, is KAGVTQTPRYLIKTRGQQVTLSCSPISGHRSVSWYQQTPGQGLQFLFEYFSETQRNKGNFPGRFSGRQFSNSRSEMNVSTLELGDSALYLCASSLTGTYGYTFGSGTRLTVV.